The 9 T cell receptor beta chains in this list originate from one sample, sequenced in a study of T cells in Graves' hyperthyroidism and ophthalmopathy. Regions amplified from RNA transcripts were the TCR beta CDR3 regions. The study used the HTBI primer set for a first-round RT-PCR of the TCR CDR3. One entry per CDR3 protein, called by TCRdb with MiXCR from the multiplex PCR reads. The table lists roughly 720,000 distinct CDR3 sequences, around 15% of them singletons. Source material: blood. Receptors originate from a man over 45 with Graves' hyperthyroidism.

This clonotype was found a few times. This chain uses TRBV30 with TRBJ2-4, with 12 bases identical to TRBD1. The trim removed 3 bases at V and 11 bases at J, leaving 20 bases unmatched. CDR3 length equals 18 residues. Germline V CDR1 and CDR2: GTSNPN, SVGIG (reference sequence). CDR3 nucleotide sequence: TGTGCCTGGAGGAGTCCCGGGACAGGGGGCGTTTTGGGTCCGGTTCAGTACTTC. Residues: CAWRSPGTGGVLGPVQYF.

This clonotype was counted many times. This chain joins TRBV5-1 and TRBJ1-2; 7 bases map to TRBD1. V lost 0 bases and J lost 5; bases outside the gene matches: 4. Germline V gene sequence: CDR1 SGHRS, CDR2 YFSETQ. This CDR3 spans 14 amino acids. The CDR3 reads CASSLGDSHYGYTF. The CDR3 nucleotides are TGCGCCAGCAGCTTGGGGGACAGTCATTATGGCTACACCTTC.

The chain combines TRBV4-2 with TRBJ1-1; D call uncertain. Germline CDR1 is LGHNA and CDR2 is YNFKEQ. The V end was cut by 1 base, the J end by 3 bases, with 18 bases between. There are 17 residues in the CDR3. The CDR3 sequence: CASSQASAYVSYTEAFF. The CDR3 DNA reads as TGTGCCAGCAGCCAAGCTTCGGCATACGTCTCTTACACTGAAGCTTTCTTT.

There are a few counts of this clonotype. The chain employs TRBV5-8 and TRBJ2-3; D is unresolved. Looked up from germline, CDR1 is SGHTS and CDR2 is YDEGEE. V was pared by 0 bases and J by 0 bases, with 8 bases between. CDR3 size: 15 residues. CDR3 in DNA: TGTGCCAGCAGCTTGGGAAGCGTTAGCACAGATACGCAGTATTTT. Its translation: CASSLGSVSTDTQYF.

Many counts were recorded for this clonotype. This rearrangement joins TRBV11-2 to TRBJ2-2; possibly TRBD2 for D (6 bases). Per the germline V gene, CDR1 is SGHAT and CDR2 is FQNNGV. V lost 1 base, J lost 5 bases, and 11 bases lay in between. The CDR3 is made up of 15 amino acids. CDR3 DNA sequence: TGTGCCAGCAGCTTAGTCACGGGAGTAACCGGGGAGCTGTTTTTT. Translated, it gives CASSLVTGVTGELFF.

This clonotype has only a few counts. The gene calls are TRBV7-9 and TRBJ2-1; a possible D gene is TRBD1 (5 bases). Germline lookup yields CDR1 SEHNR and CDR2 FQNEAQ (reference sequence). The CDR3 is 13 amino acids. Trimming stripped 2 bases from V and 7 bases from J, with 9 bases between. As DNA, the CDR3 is TGTGCCAGCAGCTTAAATCCAGGGAATGAGCAGTTCTTC. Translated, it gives CASSLNPGNEQFF.

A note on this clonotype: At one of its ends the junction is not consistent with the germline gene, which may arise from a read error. CDR3 bases: TGTGCCAGCAGTTTTCAGAGGGCGGGTACTGGGGCCAACATCCTGACTTTC. Translating it yields CASSFQRAGTGANILTF. The genes are TRBV2 and TRBJ2-6; D assignment may be TRBD1 or TRBD2 (5 bases each). CDR1 is SNHLY and CDR2 is FYNNEI in the germline V gene. The length of the CDR3 is 17 residues. The whole variable domain, filled in from reference TRBV2 and TRBJ2-6, reads EPEVTQTPSHQVTQMGQEVILRCVPISNHLYFYWYRQILGQKVEFLVSFYNNEISEKSEIFDDQFSVERPDGSNFTLKIRSTKLEDSAMYFCASSFQRAGTGANILTFGAGSRLTVL.

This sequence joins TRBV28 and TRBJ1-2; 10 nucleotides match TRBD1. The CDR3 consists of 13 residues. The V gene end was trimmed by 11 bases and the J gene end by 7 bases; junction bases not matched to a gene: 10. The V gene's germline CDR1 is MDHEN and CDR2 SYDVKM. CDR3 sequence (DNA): TGTGCCGGGAAGACAGGGGGCGTTCCTGGCTACACCTTC. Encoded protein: CAGKTGGVPGYTF.

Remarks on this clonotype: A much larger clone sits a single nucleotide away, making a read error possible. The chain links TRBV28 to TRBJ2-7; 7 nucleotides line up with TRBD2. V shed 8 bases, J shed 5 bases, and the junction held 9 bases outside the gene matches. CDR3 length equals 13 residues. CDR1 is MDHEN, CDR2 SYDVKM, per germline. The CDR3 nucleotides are TGTGCCAGCCTGCCGCGGGAGCCCCACGAGCAGTACTTC. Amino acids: CASLPREPHEQYF.